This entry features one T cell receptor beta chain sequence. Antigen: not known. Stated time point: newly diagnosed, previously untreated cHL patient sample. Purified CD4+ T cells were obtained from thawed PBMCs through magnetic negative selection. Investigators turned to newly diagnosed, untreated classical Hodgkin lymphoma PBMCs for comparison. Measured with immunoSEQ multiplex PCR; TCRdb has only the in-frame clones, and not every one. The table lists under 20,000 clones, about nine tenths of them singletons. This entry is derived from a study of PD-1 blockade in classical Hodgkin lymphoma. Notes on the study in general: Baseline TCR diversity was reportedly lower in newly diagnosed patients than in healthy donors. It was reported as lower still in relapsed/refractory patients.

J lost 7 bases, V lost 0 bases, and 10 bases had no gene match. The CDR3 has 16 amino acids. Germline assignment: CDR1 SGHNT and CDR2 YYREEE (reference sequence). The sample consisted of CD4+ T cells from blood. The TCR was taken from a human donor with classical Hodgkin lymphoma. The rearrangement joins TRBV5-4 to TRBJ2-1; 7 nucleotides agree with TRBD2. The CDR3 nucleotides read TGTGCCAGCAGCTTGGAAGGCGGGAGACCTTGGAATGAGCAGTTCTTC. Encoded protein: CASSLEGGRPWNEQFF.